Below, 16 T cell receptor beta chains from the same sample are listed, as sequenced in a study of CD8+ T cells in alopecia areata. The treatment is: oral pan-JAK inhibitor, 5-10 mg twice daily. RNA was isolated and reverse transcribed to cDNA, the sequencing template. TCRdb's copy holds only in-frame clones and misses some; the assay was immunoSEQ multiplex PCR. This table holds some 220,000 clones, more than 45% found once. Sequencing used CD4+ T cells sorted from blood, obtained at week 4, from a patient treated with tofacitinib. These receptors came from a human donor with alopecia areata.

The V gene is TRBV5-1, the J gene TRBJ2-5; 11 bases are a match to TRBD1. The trim removed 0 bases at V and 5 bases at J, leaving 3 bases unmatched. Germline CDR1 and CDR2: SGHRS and YFSETQ. This CDR3 contains 15 residues. The CDR3 DNA reads as TGCGCCAGCAGCTTGGTGGGACAGGGGGACGAGACCCAGTACTTC. Its translation: CASSLVGQGDETQYF.

The chain uses TRBV29-1 and TRBJ1-2; D may be TRBD1 (5 bases). The V gene's germline CDR1 is SQVTM and CDR2 ANQGSEA. The germline V and J ends were trimmed by 0 bases and 8 bases, with 16 bases remaining between them. The CDR3 covers 14 residues. The DNA of the CDR3 is TGCAGCGTTGAAGATATAAGGGGCGCGCAGGGCTACACCTTC. Its translation is CSVEDIRGAQGYTF.

This clone was picked up a small number of times. J is TRBJ2-7 and V is TRBV9, with D perhaps TRBD1 (6 bases). Germline loops: CDR1 SGDLS, CDR2 YYNGEE. V dropped 4 bases and J dropped 3 bases, with 14 bases sitting between them. The CDR3 contains 14 residues. The CDR3 here is CASSPQGQVYEQYF. CDR3 sequence (DNA): TGTGCCAGCAGCCCTCAGGGGCAGGTCTACGAGCAGTACTTC.

This clone was counted only a few times. The chain recombines TRBV5-1 with TRBJ2-3; D gene ambiguous. V dropped 0 bases and J dropped 6 bases, with 5 bases sitting between them. The CDR3 sequence is 12 residues long. Germline V gives CDR1 SGHRS, CDR2 YFSETQ. DNA of the CDR3: TGCGCCAGCAGCTTGGCTGTTGATACGCAGTATTTT. It is translated as CASSLAVDTQYF.

There are a few counts of this clone. The chain links TRBV30 to TRBJ2-7; 9 bases are shared with TRBD1. With 4 bases clipped from V and 4 bases from J, the junction kept 8 bases outside the gene matches. The CDR3 loop spans 14 amino acids. The germline V gene encodes CDR1 GTSNPN and CDR2 SVGIG (reference sequence). The CDR3 protein is CAWKVSGQGYEQYF. The DNA of the CDR3 is TGTGCCTGGAAAGTCTCGGGACAGGGTTACGAGCAGTACTTC.

This clone has only a few counts. The chain couples TRBV15 to TRBJ2-1; TRBD1 agrees at 7 bases. Losses at the gene ends were 4 bases for V and 2 bases for J; bases not matched to a gene: 8. The CDR3 sequence is 16 residues long. Germline V CDR1 and CDR2: LNHNV, YYDKDF (reference sequence). CDR3 DNA: TGTGCCACCAGCACCAGAAGGGACAGACCCTACAATGAGCAGTTCTTC. Encoded protein: CATSTRRDRPYNEQFF.

The chain uses TRBV2 and TRBJ1-2, with D unresolved. Germline V gives CDR1 SNHLY, CDR2 FYNNEI. Trimming took off 8 bases at V and 4 bases at J, with 14 bases between the two ends. The CDR3 length is 13 residues. CDR3 sequence (DNA): TGTGCCAGCCCCAAAGAGGCCTCCTATGGCTACACCTTC. As protein: CASPKEASYGYTF.

The chain recombines TRBV4-2 with TRBJ2-1; 7 positions agree with TRBD1. The CDR3 is made up of 17 amino acids. CDR1 is LGHNA, CDR2 YNFKEQ, per germline. J lost 6 bases, V lost 2 bases, and 13 bases had no gene match. The CDR3, as DNA: TGTGCCAGCAGCCAAATAGGGGGCGCTGCTCTTTTCAATGAGCAGTTCTTC. Amino acids: CASSQIGGAALFNEQFF.

The V call is TRBV9, the J call TRBJ2-1; weak D call: TRBD2 (6 bases). The CDR3 totals 16 residues. Germline V gene sequence: CDR1 SGDLS, CDR2 YYNGEE. V was cut by 3 bases and J by 1 base, with 14 bases left in between. The DNA of the CDR3 is TGTGCCAGCAGCGCATTGGGCGGGGTGTCCTACAATGAGCAGTTCTTC. As protein: CASSALGGVSYNEQFF. Supplemented by reference TRBV9 and TRBJ2-1, the full variable domain reads DSGVTQTPKHLITATGQRVTLRCSPRSGDLSVYWYQQSLDQGLQFLIQYYNGEERAKGNILERFSAQQFPDLHSELNLSSLELGDSALYFCASSALGGVSYNEQFFGPGTRLTVL.

The V and J genes are TRBV5-1 and TRBJ1-2; D is ambiguous. The germline gives CDR1 SGHRS, CDR2 YFSETQ. CDR3 length: 14 amino acids. V lost 0 bases and J lost 4, with 10 bases in between. CDR3 amino acids: CASSLGLGGYGYTF. CDR3 DNA sequence: TGCGCCAGCAGCTTGGGACTGGGAGGCTATGGCTACACCTTC.

This clone was observed a few times. J is TRBJ1-4 and V is TRBV7-2; TRBD1 agrees at 8 bases. This CDR3 is built from 16 residues. Per the germline V gene, CDR1 is SGHTA and CDR2 is FQGNSA. Trimming at V came to 1 base and at J to 7 bases, leaving 8 bases not matched to a gene. The CDR3 protein is CASSLGRQGASEKLFF. As DNA, the CDR3 is TGTGCCAGCAGCTTAGGACGGCAGGGGGCGAGTGAAAAACTGTTTTTT.

The genes are TRBV20-1 and TRBJ2-3; no clear D gene. Germline values: CDR1 DFQATT, CDR2 SNEGSKA (reference sequence). The CDR3 consists of 8 residues. CDR3 in amino acids: CRPKAQYF. The CDR3 DNA is TGCAGACCTAAAGCGCAGTATTTT.

In the case of this clone: This likely comes from a read error, as the CDR3 has no conserved phenylalanine or tryptophan at its end. Because the CDR3's place on the DNA is in doubt, the DNA is left out and the CDR3 is given as listed by TCRdb. V gene TRBV25-1 combines with J gene TRBJ1-1; the table's D call, TRBD1, has no DNA check behind it. The CDR3 is made up of 9 amino acids, end residues included. The germline V gene has CDR1 MGHDK and CDR2 SYGVNS. The CDR3 is CASSESGQQ.

The CDR3 here is CASSLSLGRMDTQYF. CDR3 nucleotides: TGTGCCAGCAGCCTCAGCCTAGGACGAATGGATACGCAGTATTTT. V usage is TRBV7-2 and J usage is TRBJ2-3; D gene unclear. The CDR3 sequence is 15 residues long. The germline V gene encodes CDR1 SGHTA and CDR2 FQGNSA. Trimming stripped 5 bases from V and 6 bases from J, with 18 bases between.

This chain joins TRBV4-1 and TRBJ1-2; tentatively, D is TRBD1 (5 bases). Trimming shortened V by 1 base and J by 7 bases, and 13 bases separated the two germline ends. Germline V gene lookup returns CDR1 MGHRA and CDR2 YSYEKL. There are 14 residues in the CDR3. The CDR3 here is CASSQGPGDFGYTF. In DNA, the CDR3 is TGCGCCAGCAGCCAAGGCCCGGGGGATTTTGGCTACACCTTC.

The CDR3 coding sequence is TGCAGCGTTGATAGGGGGAGGATGATCGACTATGGCTACACCTTC. Protein product: CSVDRGRMIDYGYTF. The chain carries TRBV29-1 and TRBJ1-2, with a tentative D call TRBD1 (6 bases). The CDR3 has 15 amino acids. Germline assignment: CDR1 SQVTM and CDR2 ANQGSEA. Trimming took 3 bases from V and 3 from J, leaving 17 bases between them.